In this sample, the clone carrying this T cell receptor beta chain turned up many times. Its matching antigen is unknown. Sequencing was performed with immunoSEQ multiplex PCR; in TCRdb, only in-frame clones are kept and a portion is missing. This sample has under 50,000 clones, each found more than once. On the day of bone marrow donation, the related graft donor provided peripheral blood. The record originates from a study of T cells after posttransplantation cyclophosphamide. The study's findings and limits: Skin or GI-infiltrating T cells shared few TRB sequences with blood.

Germline CDR1 and CDR2: WSHSY and SAAADI. V was cut by 0 bases and J by 10 bases, with 12 bases left in between. This CDR3 is 14 amino acids long. V and J are TRBV10-2 and TRBJ1-4; no clear D. The source is a woman between 50 and 59 years old in good health and a related stem cell transplant donor. Sequencing input: PBMCs. The CDR3 DNA is TGCGCCAGCAGTGAGTCTGGCAGGTCGAGAAAACTGTTTTTT. It specifies CASSESGRSRKLFF.